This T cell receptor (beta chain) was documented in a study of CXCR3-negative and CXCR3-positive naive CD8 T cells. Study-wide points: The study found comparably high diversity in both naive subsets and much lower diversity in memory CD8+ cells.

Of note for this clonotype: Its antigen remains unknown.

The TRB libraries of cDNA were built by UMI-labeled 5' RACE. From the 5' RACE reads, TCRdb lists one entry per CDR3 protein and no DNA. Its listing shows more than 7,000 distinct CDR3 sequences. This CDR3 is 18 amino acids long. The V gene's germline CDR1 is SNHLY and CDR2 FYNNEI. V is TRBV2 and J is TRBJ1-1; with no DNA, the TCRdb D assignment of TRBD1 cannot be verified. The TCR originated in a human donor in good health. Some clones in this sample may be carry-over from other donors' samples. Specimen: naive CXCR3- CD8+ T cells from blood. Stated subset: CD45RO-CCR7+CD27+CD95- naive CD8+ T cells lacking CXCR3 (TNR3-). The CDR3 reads CASSLPVHGQGMNTEAFF.